Listed here are 4 T cell receptor beta chains from one sample, sequenced in a study of blood T cell repertoires in COVID-19. Method: immunoSEQ multiplex PCR; TCRdb's copy keeps in-frame clones and lacks some. The sample has some 390,000 clones, roughly 90% seen once; the top ten hold 1.7%. What was sequenced was PBMCs or T cells enriched from blood (not recorded which). The receptors here all came from a woman between 25 and 40 years old who had recovered from COVID-19.

The chain is built from TRBV30 and TRBJ1-1; D is uncertain. In germline, CDR1 is GTSNPN, CDR2 SVGIG (reference sequence). Deletions cut 3 bases from V and 1 base from J, with 9 bases between. This CDR3 has 13 residues. The CDR3 DNA reads TGTGCCTGGAGGGTTACAAGGAACACTGAAGCTTTCTTT. It yields the protein CAWRVTRNTEAFF.

This rearrangement joins TRBV7-2 to TRBJ2-7; D may be TRBD2 (5 bases). From germline, CDR1 is SGHTA and CDR2 FQGNSA. CDR3 length: 15 amino acids. Trimming stripped 1 base from V and 2 bases from J, with 12 bases between. The CDR3 protein is CASSLDPGRTYEQYF. The CDR3 DNA is TGTGCCAGCAGCTTAGACCCGGGAAGGACCTACGAGCAGTACTTC.

This chain joins TRBV7-2 and TRBJ1-2, with TRBD1 matching over 9 bases. From germline, CDR1 is SGHTA and CDR2 FQGNSA. The CDR3 totals 14 residues. The V gene end was trimmed by 3 bases and the J gene end by 7 bases; junction bases not matched to a gene: 6. CDR3 coding DNA: TGTGCCAGCAGCTTCAGGGGACAGGGCGGTGGCTACACCTTC. It codes for CASSFRGQGGGYTF.

The CDR3 sequence: CASSPGTGGKIGANVLTF. As DNA, the CDR3 is TGCGCCAGCAGCCCCGGGACAGGGGGAAAGATTGGGGCCAACGTCCTGACTTTC. The chain has TRBV5-1 and TRBJ2-6, with TRBD1 matching 11 bases. With V trimmed by 4 bases and J by 3 bases, 9 bases remained unmatched. Per the germline V gene, CDR1 is SGHRS and CDR2 is YFSETQ. The CDR3 contains 18 residues.